This T cell receptor beta chain was documented in a study of blood T cell repertoires in COVID-19. Across the whole study: Samples came from the United States, Italy and Spain, spanning acute and convalescent COVID-19.

Per germline, CDR1 SNHLY and CDR2 FYNNEI. With 5 bases clipped from V and 4 bases from J, the junction kept 5 bases outside the gene matches. CDR3 length: 14 amino acids. Assay used: immunoSEQ multiplex PCR; TCRdb lists only in-frame clones, some missing. The table records roughly 430,000 clones, roughly 87% of them present only once. All enrollees were about 18 to 95 years old and from 20 to 30 US areas. In assigning cohorts, the study relied on participant-reported clinical history. V usage is TRBV2 and J usage is TRBJ1-5; 7 bases are a match to TRBD1. The TCR comes from a woman in her thirties or forties with acute COVID-19. The sequencing input was PBMCs or T cells enriched from blood (not recorded which). The DNA for the CDR3 is TGTGCCAGCAGTTCGACAGGGATGAATCAGCCCCAGCATTTT. Translated: CASSSTGMNQPQHF.